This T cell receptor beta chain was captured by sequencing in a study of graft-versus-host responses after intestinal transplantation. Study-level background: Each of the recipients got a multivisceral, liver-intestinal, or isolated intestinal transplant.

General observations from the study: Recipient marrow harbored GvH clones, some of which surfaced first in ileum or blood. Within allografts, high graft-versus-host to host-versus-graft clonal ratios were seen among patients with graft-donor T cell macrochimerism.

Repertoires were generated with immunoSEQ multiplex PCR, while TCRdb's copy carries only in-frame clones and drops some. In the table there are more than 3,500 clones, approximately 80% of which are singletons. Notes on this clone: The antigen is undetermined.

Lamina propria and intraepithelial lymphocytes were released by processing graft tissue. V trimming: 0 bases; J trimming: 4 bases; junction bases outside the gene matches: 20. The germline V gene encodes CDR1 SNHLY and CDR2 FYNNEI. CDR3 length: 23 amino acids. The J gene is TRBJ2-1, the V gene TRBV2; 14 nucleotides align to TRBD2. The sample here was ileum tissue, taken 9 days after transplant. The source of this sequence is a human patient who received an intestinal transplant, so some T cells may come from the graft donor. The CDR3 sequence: CASSEALLPWKGTSGSIYNEQFF. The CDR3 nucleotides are TGTGCCAGCAGTGAAGCGCTTCTACCCTGGAAGGGGACTAGCGGGAGTATTTACAATGAGCAGTTCTTC.